This T cell receptor beta chain was sequenced in a study of blood T cell repertoires in COVID-19 (dated by TCRdb to the early 2020s). Regarding the study in general: Samples covering the acute and convalescent phases of COVID-19 were provided by collaborators in the United States, Italy and Spain. The prospective study material was composed of cDNA or gDNA derived from T cells, B-cell-depleted T cells, or PBMCs. Deeply sampled blood TCRbeta repertoires from subjects exposed to, actively infected with, or recovered from COVID-19 were included in the dataset. The repertoires were released in a freely available public database meant as a resource for research on the immune response to SARS-CoV-2. The samples were drawn from two sources: the first 160 participants of the ongoing ImmuneRACE study, and 1,254 subjects contributed by 6 global collaborators. The sample metadata nearly always contained a de-identified subject ID, COVID-19 status, age in years and sex. Where available, HLA class I and class II types were taken from metadata supplied by the sample provider and were not determined by assay-based typing.

In the prospective study, participants were about 18 to 95 years old, resided in about two dozen geographic areas of the United States, and were enrolled through a virtual design. In the prospective study, cohorts were assigned on the basis of participant-reported clinical history obtained from a screening survey and a study questionnaire. Exposed participants were defined as having been in contact with someone with a PCR-confirmed or clinician-diagnosed COVID-19 case within 2 weeks of study entry. Mobile phlebotomists in the prospective study collected whole blood, serum and a nasopharyngeal or oropharyngeal swab from every participant. Prospective study participants could optionally give additional blood draws and questionnaires over a roughly 2-month period. Prospective study blood samples were shipped either frozen or at room temperature before DNA extraction. General study outcomes and caveats: How much clinical and demographic metadata was included differed by source and by participant, and the metadata was provided uncurated.

Concerning this clone itself: The antigen it recognizes is unknown. No qualities accompany the bases; no much larger clone lies one base away.

The immunoSEQ Assay, a bias-controlled multiplex PCR, was used to amplify TCRbeta CDR3 regions from genomic DNA. The original methods were these. Within the assay, amplification of reference gene primers was used to estimate how many nucleated cells each sample contained. To quantify the absolute abundance of each unique TCRbeta CDR3 rearrangement, sequence reads were collapsed and filtered. For each sample, productive Simpson clonality was calculated by taking the square root of Simpson's diversity index across productive rearrangements. Sourced from immuneACCESS, this table was stored by TCRdb with only in-frame sequences that have V and J called. A share of the clones is absent; for the studies checked, an unresolved V gene accounts for under half, and the remainder has no known explanation. V and J calls plus clone size are reproduced from that table; the DNA served to infer D and trimming. Within this sample are 200,000 to 250,000 clones, with about 90% of them counted one time only. The ten largest clones represent about 4% of the sample.

The CDR3 contains 14 residues, cysteine and phenylalanine counted. The CDR3 DNA has 42 bases and is translated from base 1. V gives up 0 bases and J gives up 3 bases, and the segment between their germline ends measures 9 bases. CDR1 and CDR2, per the germline V gene, are SGDLS and YYNGEE. The sequence derives from a woman in her twenties or thirties who had been exposed to COVID-19. Sequenced: PBMCs or T cells enriched from blood (not recorded which). The sequence links TRBV9 to TRBJ2-5, with no D gene named confidently. The CDR3 reads as follows: CASSVVGGKETQYF. In nucleotides, the sequence is TGTGCCAGCAGCGTAGTCGGCGGAAAAGAGACCCAGTACTTC. Beyond the CDR3, the reference TRBV9 and TRBJ2-5 genes provide the residues; the full variable domain reads: DSGVTQTPKHLITATGQRVTLRCSPRSGDLSVYWYQQSLDQGLQFLIQYYNGEERAKGNILERFSAQQFPDLHSELNLSSLELGDSALYFCASSVVGGKETQYFGPGTRLLVL.